What follows describes a single TCR beta chain. In the original workflow: Cell counts per sample came from amplifying reference gene primers. The table came from immunoSEQ multiplex PCR; TCRdb's copy has only in-frame clones and leaves some out. For V, J and clone size, that table is used; D and trimming come from the DNA. This table has some 370,000 clones, about 90% appearing once. Germline V gives CDR1 SGDLS, CDR2 YYNGEE. The ends lost 4 bases at V and 3 bases at J; junction bases unmatched: 9. CDR3 length: 16 residues. The record originates from a study of blood T cell repertoires in COVID-19. Study-wide background: Collection of acute and convalescent COVID-19 samples took place in the United States, Italy and Spain.

This sequence joins TRBV9 and TRBJ2-2; 7 bases match TRBD1. This sequence originates from a man in his forties with acute or convalescent COVID-19. The specimen was peripheral blood. CDR3 sequence reads: CASSLRGDRDTGELFF. DNA for the CDR3: TGTGCCAGCAGCCTCAGGGGCGACAGGGACACCGGGGAGCTGTTTTTT.